This T cell receptor beta chain was captured by sequencing in a study of response to subunit inactivated influenza vaccine. TCRdb analysed the RT-PCR reads with MiXCR anew, one entry per CDR3 protein. The repertoire holds around 480,000 distinct CDR3 sequences, roughly 9.8% seen once, with roughly 12% in the top ten. Concerning this clonotype: The antigen remains unidentified.

Study-level results: There was a suggestion from the authors that each seasonal influenza vaccination recruits few new T cells.

Losses at the gene ends were 6 bases for V and 6 bases for J; bases not matched to a gene: 4. Looked up from germline, CDR1 is MDHEN and CDR2 is SYDVKM. The CDR3 has 14 residues. The sequence derives from a man aged 45-65 years who received an inactivated influenza vaccine. Specimen: PBMCs from blood, collected more than 35 days after vaccination. The J gene is TRBJ2-7, the V gene TRBV28; 14 nucleotides match TRBD2. The CDR3 region has the DNA TGTGCCAGCAGAGGGACTAGCGGGAGATCCGAGCAGTACTTC. Translated: CASRGTSGRSEQYF.